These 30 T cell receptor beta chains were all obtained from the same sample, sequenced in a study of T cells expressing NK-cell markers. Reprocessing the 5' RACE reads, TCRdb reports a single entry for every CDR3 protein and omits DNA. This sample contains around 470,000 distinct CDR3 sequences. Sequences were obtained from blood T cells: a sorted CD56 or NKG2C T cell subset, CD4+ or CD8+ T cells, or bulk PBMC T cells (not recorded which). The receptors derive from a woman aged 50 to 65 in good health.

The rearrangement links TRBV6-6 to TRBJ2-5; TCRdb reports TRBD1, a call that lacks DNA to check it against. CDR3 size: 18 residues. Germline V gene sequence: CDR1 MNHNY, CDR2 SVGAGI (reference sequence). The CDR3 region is CASSYPTVNRGNQETQYF.

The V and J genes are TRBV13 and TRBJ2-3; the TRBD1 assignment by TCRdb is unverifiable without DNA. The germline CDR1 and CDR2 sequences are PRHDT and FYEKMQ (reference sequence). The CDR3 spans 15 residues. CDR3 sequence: CASSPRTGGTDTQYF.

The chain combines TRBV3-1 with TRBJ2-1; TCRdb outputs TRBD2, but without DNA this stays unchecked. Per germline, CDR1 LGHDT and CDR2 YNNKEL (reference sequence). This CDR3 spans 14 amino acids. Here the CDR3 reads CASSQMGEANEQFF.

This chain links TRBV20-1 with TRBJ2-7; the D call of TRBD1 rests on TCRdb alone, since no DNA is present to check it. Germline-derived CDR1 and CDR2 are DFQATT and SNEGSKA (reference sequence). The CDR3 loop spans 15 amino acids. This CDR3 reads CSARDRMGLPYEQYF.

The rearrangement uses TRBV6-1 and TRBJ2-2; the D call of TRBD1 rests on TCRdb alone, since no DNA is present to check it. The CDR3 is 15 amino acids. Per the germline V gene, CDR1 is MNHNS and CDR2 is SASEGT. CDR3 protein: CASSAVDTRGGELFF.

The CDR3 is CASSESGGDNQLQHF. The rearrangement joins TRBV10-2 to TRBJ1-5. This CDR3 has 15 amino acids. Germline values: CDR1 WSHSY, CDR2 SAAADI.

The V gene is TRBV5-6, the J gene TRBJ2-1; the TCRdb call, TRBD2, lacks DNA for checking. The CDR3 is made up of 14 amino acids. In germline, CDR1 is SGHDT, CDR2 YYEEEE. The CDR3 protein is CASSSVREGLEQFF.

The CDR3 is CASTSTGQGHGYTF. The rearrangement links TRBV27 to TRBJ1-2; the D call from TCRdb, TRBD1, cannot be confirmed without DNA. The CDR3 has 14 residues. CDR1 MNHEY and CDR2 SMNVEV come from the germline V gene (reference sequence).

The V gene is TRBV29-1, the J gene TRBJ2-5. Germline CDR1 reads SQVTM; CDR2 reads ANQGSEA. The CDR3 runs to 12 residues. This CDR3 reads CSVVQVGETQYF.

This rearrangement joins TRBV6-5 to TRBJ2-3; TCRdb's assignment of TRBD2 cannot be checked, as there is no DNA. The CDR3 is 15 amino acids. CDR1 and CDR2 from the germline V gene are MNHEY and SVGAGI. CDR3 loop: CASIESAGRTDTQYF.

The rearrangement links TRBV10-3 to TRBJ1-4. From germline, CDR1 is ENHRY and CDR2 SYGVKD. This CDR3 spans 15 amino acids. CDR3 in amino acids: CAISELSGAPEKLFF.

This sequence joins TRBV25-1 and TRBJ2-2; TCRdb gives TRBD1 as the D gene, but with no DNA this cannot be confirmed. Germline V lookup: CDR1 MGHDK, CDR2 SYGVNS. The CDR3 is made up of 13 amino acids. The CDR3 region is CASKGTDTGELFF.

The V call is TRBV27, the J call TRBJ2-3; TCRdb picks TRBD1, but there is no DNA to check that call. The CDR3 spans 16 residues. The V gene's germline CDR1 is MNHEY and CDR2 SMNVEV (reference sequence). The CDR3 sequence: CASRITGTARTDTQYF.

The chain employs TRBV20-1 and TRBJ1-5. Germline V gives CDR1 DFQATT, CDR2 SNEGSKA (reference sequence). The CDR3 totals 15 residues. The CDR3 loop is CSAGTSGEGNQPQHF.

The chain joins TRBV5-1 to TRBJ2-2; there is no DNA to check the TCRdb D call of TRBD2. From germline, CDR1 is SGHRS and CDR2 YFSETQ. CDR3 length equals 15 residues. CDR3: CASSGGTTNTGELFF.

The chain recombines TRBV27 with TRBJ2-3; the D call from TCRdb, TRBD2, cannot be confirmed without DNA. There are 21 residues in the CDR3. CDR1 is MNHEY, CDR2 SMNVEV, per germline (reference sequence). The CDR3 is CASSLEGPGTSGRAGPDTQYF.

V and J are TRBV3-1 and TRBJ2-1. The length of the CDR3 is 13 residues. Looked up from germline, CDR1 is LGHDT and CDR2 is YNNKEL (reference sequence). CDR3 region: CASSQDSWNEQFF.

This chain's CDR3 is CASTILGNQPQHF. The chain links TRBV6-2 or TRBV6-3 to TRBJ1-5. CDR3 length equals 13 residues. Looked up from germline, CDR1 is MNHEY and CDR2 is SVGEGT.

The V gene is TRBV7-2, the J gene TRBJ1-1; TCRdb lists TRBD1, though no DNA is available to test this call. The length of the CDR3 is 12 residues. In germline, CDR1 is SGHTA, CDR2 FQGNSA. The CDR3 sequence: CASWGRNTEAFF.

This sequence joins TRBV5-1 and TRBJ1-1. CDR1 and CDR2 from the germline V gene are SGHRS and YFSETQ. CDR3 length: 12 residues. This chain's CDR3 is CASKSSETEAFF.

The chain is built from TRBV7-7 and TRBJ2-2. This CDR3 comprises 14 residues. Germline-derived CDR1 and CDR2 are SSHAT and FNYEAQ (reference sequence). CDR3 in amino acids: CASSTGSNTGELFF.

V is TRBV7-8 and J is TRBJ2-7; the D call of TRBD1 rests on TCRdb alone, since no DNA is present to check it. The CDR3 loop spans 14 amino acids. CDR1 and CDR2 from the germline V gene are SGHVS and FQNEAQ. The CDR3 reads CASSLASRGSEQYF.

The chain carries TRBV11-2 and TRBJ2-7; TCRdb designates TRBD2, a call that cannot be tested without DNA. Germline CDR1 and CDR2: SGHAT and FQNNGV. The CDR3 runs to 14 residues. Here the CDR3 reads CASNGASGGMKQYF.

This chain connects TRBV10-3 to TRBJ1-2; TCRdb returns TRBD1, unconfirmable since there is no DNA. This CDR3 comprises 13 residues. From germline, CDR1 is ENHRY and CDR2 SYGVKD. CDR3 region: CAIVAGPGDGYTF.

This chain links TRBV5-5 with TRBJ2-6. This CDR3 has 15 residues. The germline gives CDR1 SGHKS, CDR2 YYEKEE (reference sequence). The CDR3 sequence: CASSLGHSGANVLTF.

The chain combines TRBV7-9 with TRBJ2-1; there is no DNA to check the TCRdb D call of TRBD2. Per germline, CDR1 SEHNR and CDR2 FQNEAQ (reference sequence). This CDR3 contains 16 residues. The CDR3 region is CASRAGRGKSYNEQFF.

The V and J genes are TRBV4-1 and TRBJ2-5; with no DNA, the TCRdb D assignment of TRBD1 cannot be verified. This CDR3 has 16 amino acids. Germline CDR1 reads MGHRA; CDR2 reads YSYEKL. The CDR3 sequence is CASSLLPGQGGETQYF.

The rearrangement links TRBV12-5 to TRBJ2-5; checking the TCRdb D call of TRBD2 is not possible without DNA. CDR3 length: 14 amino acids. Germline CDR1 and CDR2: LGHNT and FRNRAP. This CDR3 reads CASRRAGRQETQYF.

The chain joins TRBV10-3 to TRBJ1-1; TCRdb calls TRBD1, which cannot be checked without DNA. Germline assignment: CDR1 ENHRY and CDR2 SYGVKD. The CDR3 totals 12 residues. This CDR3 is CAISGQAREAFF.

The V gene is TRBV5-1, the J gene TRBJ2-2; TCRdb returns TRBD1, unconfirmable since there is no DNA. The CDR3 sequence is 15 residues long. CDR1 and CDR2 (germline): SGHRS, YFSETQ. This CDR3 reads CASSPGSFNTGELFF.